The subject of this entry is one T cell receptor (beta chain). The antigen remains undetermined. Produced via immunoSEQ multiplex PCR; TCRdb's table is partial and in-frame only. This table holds about 23,000 clones, approximately 74% found once. These data come from a study of radiotherapy plus CTLA-4 blockade in lung cancer. In the study overall: Objective responses were recorded in about 17% of patients, with disease control recorded in roughly 31%.

Findings and limits, study-wide: Clones of tumor-derived TCRs expanded in blood after radiotherapy plus ipilimumab. Response, reportedly, was best predicted by interferon-beta along with early blood T cell clone dynamics.

Ipilimumab CTLA-4 blockade and focal radiation were given to patients with chemo-refractory metastatic non-small-cell lung cancer. The sequence was collected from a human donor with non-small cell lung cancer whose response to radiotherapy plus ipilimumab could not be evaluated. The source was peripheral blood, collected from a patient treated with radiotherapy plus ipilimumab.

CDR3 bases: TGTGCCAGCAGTTCGGGACAGGGTAGTGCGGAGACCCAGTACTTC. Translating gives CASSSGQGSAETQYF. V and J are TRBV27 and TRBJ2-5, with 9 bases lining up with TRBD1. This CDR3 contains 15 residues. The junction had 8 bases not matched to a gene; V was cut back by 4 bases and J by 5 bases. The germline V gene has CDR1 MNHEY and CDR2 SMNVEV (reference sequence).